Reported below is one T cell receptor (beta chain). Its specificity is not known. No infections or other immune events were documented during collection. This record belongs to a study of identifying expanded T cells in peripheral blood. Study-wide findings and caveats: Approximately 1.2 clones differed between technical replicates, versus around 15 and 18 over time. Across healthy donors, higher total template counts meant significantly greater approximately two-week count variance.

Only in-frame clones appear in the TCRdb table, and some are missing; sequencing was by immunoSEQ multiplex PCR. The sample includes around 85,000 clones, 75% to 90% of them seen just once. The V end was cut by 2 bases, the J end by 4 bases, with 15 bases between. Germline CDR1 reads MDHEN; CDR2 reads SYDVKM. The CDR3 spans 17 residues. Sequencing used blood. The TCR sequence derives from a person aged 18-69 years in good health. The chain recombines TRBV28 with TRBJ2-6; no reliable D call. The CDR3 region has the DNA TGTGCCAGCAGTTTAGACAAATGGATGGCGGGGGCCAACGTCCTGACTTTC. It translates to CASSLDKWMAGANVLTF.